This T cell receptor beta chain stems from a study of regulatory and conventional T cells in RAG deficiency. Findings of the study overall: Omenn syndrome and CID/AS patients had roughly 92-fold fewer unique Treg TCR beta sequences, versus approximately 10-fold elsewhere. Shannon entropy was markedly lower and Simpson indices higher in RAG-deficient patients than control T-cell subsets. Patient subsets had shorter CDR3s; Omenn Treg-Tconv overlap exceeded 85%.

Comments on this clone: Its cognate antigen is unknown.

Clones were sequenced by immunoSEQ multiplex PCR, and TCRdb holds only the in-frame ones, with some missing. The sample consists of fewer than 9,500 clones, under 95% of them appearing once. This CDR3 spans 13 amino acids. V dropped 2 bases and J dropped 2 bases, with 8 bases sitting between them. Per germline, CDR1 GTSNPN and CDR2 SVGIG (reference sequence). Regulatory T cells were sorted from blood as CD4+ CD25-high CD127-low cells. These data are also associated with another study on regulatory T cells. That report adds: The primer mix had 52 TRBV and 13 TRBJ primers. Patient repertoires had restricted TRB V-J pairs and skewed V and J usage, most in Tregs.

The V and J genes are TRBV30 and TRBJ2-3; no clear D. The sequencing sample was made of CD127- CD25+ CD4+ Tregs sorted from blood. This TCR was recovered from a human donor in good health. CDR3 nucleotide sequence: TGTGCCTGGAGTTGGGCTTCCACAGATACGCAGTATTTT. It encodes CAWSWASTDTQYF.